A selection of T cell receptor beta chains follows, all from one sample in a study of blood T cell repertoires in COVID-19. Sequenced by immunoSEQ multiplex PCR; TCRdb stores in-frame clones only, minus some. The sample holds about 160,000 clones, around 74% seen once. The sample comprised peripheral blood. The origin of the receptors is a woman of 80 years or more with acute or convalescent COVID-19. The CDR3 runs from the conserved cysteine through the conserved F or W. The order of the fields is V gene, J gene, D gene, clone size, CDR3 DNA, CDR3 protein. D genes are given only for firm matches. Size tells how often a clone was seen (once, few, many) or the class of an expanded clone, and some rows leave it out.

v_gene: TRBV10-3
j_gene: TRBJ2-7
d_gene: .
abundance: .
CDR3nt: TGTGCCATCAGTGAGTCTAGCTACGAGCAGTACTTC
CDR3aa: CAISESSYEQYF

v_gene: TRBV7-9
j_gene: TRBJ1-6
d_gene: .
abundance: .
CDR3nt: TGTGCCAGCAGCTGGGGGGACGGCCGTACTGAGAATTCACCCCTCCACTTT
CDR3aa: CASSWGDGRTENSPLHF

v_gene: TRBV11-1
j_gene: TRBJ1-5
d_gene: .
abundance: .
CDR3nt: TGTGCCAGCAGCTTAGGCGGCGGACAGCCCCAGCATTTT
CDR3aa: CASSLGGGQPQHF

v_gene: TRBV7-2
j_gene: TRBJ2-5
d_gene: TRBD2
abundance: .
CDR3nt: TGTGCCAGCAGCTTATTCGGGGGGGCACAAGAGACCCAGTACTTC
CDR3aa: CASSLFGGAQETQYF

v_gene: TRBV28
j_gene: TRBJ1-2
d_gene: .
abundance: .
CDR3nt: TGTGCCAGCAAATGGGGGGGCGGCAGCTATGGCTACACCTTC
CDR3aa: CASKWGGGSYGYTF

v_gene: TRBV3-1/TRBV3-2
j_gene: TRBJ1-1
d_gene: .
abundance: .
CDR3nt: TGTGCCAGCAGCCTTGGGGGCGCTTACACTGAAGCTTTCTTT
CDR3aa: CASSLGGAYTEAFF

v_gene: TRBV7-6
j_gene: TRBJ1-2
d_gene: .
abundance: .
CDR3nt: TGTGCCAGCAGCCCCCGACTCGACTATGGCTACACCTTC
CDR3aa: CASSPRLDYGYTF

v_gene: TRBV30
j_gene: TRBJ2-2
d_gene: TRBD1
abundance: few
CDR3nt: TGTGCCGGCCTCAGGAGCGGACAGGGACCGACCGGGGAGCTGTTTTTT
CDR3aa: CAGLRSGQGPTGELFF

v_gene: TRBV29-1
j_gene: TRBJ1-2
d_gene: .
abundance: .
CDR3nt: TGCAGCGTTACAGAGCTCGGGGGGACTTATGGCTACACCTTC
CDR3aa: CSVTELGGTYGYTF

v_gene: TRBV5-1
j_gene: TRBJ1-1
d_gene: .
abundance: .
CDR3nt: TGCGCCAGCAGAGTTCAGGGGTCCACTGAAGCTTTCTTT
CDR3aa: CASRVQGSTEAFF

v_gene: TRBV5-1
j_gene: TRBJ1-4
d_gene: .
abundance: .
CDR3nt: TGCGCCAGCAGCTTGGTGGGAACGGGAAATGAAAAACTGTTTTTT
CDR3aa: CASSLVGTGNEKLFF

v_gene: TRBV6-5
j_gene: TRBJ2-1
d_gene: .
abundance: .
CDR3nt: TGTGCCAGCAGTTACTCGACAGAACTAAATGAGCAGTTCTTC
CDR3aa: CASSYSTELNEQFF

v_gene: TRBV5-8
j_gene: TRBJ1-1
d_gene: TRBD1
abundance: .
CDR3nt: TGTGCCAGCAGCTCAGACAGGGGGAGAACTGAAGCTTTCTTT
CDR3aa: CASSSDRGRTEAFF

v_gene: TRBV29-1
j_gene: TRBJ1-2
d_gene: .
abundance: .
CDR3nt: TGCAGCGTTGAACTACAGGCCCTGAGCTATGGCTACACCTTC
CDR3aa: CSVELQALSYGYTF

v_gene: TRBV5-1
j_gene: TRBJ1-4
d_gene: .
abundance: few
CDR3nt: TGCGCCAGCACGGGGGACACTAATGAAAAACTGTTTTTT
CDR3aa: CASTGDTNEKLFF

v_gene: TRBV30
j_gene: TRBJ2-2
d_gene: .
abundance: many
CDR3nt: TGTGCCTGGGGACATGGGGCCGGGGAGCTGTTTTTT
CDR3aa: CAWGHGAGELFF

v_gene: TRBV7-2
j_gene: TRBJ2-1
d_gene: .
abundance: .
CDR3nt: TGTGCCAGCAGCGGCGGGGGCACCTACAATGAGCAGTTCTTC
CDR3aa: CASSGGGTYNEQFF

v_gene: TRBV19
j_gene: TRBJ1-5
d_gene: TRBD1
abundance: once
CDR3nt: TGTGCCAGTAGTATATTACAGGGGAGCAATCAGCCCCAGCATTTT
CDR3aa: CASSILQGSNQPQHF

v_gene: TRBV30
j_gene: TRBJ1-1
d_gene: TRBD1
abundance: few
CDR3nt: TGTGCCTGGAGTCCTCTAGGGGCGGGGTCGGGACAGGGGTTCACTGAAGCTTTCTTT
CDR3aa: CAWSPLGAGSGQGFTEAFF

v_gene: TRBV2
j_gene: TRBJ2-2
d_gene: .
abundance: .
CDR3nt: TGTGCCAGCAGTGATGGCGGATCGGGGACCGGGGAGCTGTTTTTT
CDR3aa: CASSDGGSGTGELFF

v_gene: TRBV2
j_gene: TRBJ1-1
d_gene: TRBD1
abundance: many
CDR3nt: TGTGCCAGCAGTGATAAGGGGGCCAGCACTGAAGCTTTCTTT
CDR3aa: CASSDKGASTEAFF

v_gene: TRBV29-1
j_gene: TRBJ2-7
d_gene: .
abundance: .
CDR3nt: TGCAGCGTTGGGGCAGGGCCTACCTACTTC
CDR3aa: CSVGAGPTYF

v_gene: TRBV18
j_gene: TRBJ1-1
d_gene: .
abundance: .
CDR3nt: TGTGCCAGCTCATCCGACAGGAACACTGAAGCTTTCTTT
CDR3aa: CASSSDRNTEAFF

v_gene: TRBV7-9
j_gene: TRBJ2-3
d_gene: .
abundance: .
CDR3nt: TGTGCCAGCAGCCGCGGACAGAGCACAGATACGCAGTATTTT
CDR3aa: CASSRGQSTDTQYF

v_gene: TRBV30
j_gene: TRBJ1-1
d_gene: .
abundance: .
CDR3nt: TGTGCCTGGAGGGGTTGGAGGACTGAAGCTTTCTTT
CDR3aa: CAWRGWRTEAFF

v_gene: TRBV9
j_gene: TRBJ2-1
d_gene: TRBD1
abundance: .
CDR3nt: TGTGCCAGCAGCGTAGACAGGGGCAATGAGCAGTTCTTC
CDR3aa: CASSVDRGNEQFF

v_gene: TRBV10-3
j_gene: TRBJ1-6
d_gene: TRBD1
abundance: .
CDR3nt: TGTGCCATCAGTGAACTGCGACAGGGAACGAAGACACCCCTCCACTTT
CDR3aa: CAISELRQGTKTPLHF

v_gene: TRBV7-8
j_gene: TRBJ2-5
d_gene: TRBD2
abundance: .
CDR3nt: TGTGCCAGCAGCCCGAATAGCGGGACAAAAGAGACCCAGTACTTC
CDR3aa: CASSPNSGTKETQYF

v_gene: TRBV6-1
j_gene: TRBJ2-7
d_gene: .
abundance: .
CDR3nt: TGTGCCAGCAGTGATTTGGTCAGCTACGAGCAGTACTTC
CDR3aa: CASSDLVSYEQYF

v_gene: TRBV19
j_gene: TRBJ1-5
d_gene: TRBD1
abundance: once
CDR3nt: TGTGCCAGTATGAAGGGACAGGAGTTTAATCAGCCCCAGCATTTT
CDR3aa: CASMKGQEFNQPQHF

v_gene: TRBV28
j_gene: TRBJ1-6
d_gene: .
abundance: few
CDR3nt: TGTGCCAGCAGTAAACCCTCAGGCGTCTTGCCCCTCCACTTT
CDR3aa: CASSKPSGVLPLHF

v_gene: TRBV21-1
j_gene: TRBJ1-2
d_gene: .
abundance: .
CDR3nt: TGTGCCAGCAGCGCAGAACAGGGTCCCCAGGGGTATGGCTACACCTTC
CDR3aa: CASSAEQGPQGYGYTF

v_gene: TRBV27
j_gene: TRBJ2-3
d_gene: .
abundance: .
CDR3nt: TGTGCCAGCAGTTTAGAGGGTTCAGATACGCAGTATTTT
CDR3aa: CASSLEGSDTQYF

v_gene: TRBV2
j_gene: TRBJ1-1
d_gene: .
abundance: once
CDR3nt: TGTGCCAGCAGTGAACTACAGGTAAACACTGAAGCTTTCTTT
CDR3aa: CASSELQVNTEAFF

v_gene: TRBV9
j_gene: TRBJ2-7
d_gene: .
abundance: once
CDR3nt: TGTGCCAGCAGCGTAGCGGACAGCTACGAGCAGTACTTC
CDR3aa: CASSVADSYEQYF

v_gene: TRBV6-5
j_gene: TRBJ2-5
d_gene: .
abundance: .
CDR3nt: TGTGCCAGCAGTTGGGACACCAAAGGGGAGACCCAGTACTTC
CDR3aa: CASSWDTKGETQYF

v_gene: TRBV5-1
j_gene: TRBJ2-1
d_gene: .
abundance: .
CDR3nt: TGCGCCAGCTCCCAAGACAGGCCGATCAATGAGCAGTTCTTC
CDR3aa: CASSQDRPINEQFF